This T cell receptor (beta chain) was retrieved from a study of blood T cell repertoires in COVID-19. At the level of the study: COVID-19 samples from acute and convalescent phases originated in the United States, Italy and Spain. Sources were T cells, B-cell-depleted T cells, or PBMCs; the material itself was cDNA or gDNA.

Profiling relied on immunoSEQ multiplex PCR, and the TCRdb table lists in-frame clones only, not all of them. Here the sample spans fewer than 110,000 clones, around 87% being singletons. In its sample, this clone was seen once. The CDR3 runs to 15 residues. Trimming removed 4 bases from V and 7 bases from J, with 16 bases in between. Germline CDR1 reads LGHDT; CDR2 reads YNNKEL (reference sequence). Material for sequencing was peripheral blood. The V call is TRBV3-1 (or the pseudogene TRBV3-2), the J call TRBJ1-4; TRBD1 is a possible D gene (6 bases). The receptor's source is a woman aged 25 to 39 with acute or convalescent COVID-19. The chain's CDR3 is CASSPHGTRGEKLFF. CDR3 sequence (DNA): TGTGCCAGCAGCCCCCACGGGACACGCGGTGAAAAACTGTTTTTT.